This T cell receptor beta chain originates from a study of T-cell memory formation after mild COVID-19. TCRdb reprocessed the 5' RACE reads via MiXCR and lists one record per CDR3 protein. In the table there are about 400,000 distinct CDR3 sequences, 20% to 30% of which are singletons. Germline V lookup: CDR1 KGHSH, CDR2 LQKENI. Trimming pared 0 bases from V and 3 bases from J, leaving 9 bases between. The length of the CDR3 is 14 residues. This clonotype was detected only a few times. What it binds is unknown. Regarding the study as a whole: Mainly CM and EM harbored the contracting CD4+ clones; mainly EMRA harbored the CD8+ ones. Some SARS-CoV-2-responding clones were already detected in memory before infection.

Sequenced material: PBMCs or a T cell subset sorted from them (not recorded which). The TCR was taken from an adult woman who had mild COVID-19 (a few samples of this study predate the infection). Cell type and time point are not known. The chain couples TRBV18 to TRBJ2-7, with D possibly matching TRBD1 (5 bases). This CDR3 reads CASSPPAGNYEQYF. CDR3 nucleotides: TGTGCCAGCTCACCACCGGCAGGGAACTACGAGCAGTACTTC.